A single TCR beta chain is shown here with its context. Its antigen remains unknown. Time point specified: week 47, end of study. Mutant IDH1 20-mer peptide, at 300 ug, made up each vaccine dose, with topical imiquimod. Patients were given eight vaccinations, scheduled in weeks 1, 3, 5, 7, 11, 15, 19 and 23. The CDR3 runs to 14 residues. CDR1 is LNHNV, CDR2 YYDKDF, per germline (reference sequence). V lost 3 bases to trimming and J lost 3 bases, with 8 bases between them. The data are from a study of a mutant IDH1 vaccine in newly diagnosed glioma. Study summary: The V12 visit happened in week 35, and the V13 visit happened in week 47.

Assay used: immunoSEQ multiplex PCR; TCRdb lists only in-frame clones, some missing. This table holds around 100,000 clones, nearly 90% found once. The receptor was isolated from a woman between 45 and 65 years old with glioma. J is TRBJ1-4 and V is TRBV15, with D unresolved. This specimen consisted of PBMCs, obtained from a glioma patient whose treatment included an IDH1 peptide vaccine. The CDR3 protein is CATSSFGSNEKLFF. The DNA of the CDR3 is TGTGCCACCAGCAGTTTCGGGTCTAATGAAAAACTGTTTTTT.